These T cell receptor beta chains were read from a single sample in a study of T cells after yellow fever vaccination. Each CDR3 protein gets one entry after TCRdb re-called the 5' RACE reads with MiXCR. The table records around 180,000 distinct CDR3 sequences, roughly 6.2% of them present only once. The sequencing here drew on CD4+ T cells sorted from PBMCs, taken on the day of the first yellow fever vaccination. These receptors originate from a man between 18 and 35 years old who received the YFV17D yellow fever vaccine. CDR3s include the opening cysteine and the closing phenylalanine or tryptophan. A D gene is named only where the DNA matches it firmly. The size of a clone is reported for some rows only, either as once, few or many, or as a class for expanded clones.

>TRBV20-1|TRBD2|many|TRBJ2-5
TGCAGTGCTAGACTAGCGGGGGGGAGAGAGACCCAGTACTTC
CSARLAGGRETQYF
>TRBV7-2|NA|NA|TRBJ2-7
TGTGCCAGCAGTACTGGAGTGCGTTCCTACGAGCAGTACTTC
CASSTGVRSYEQYF
>TRBV7-2|NA|many|TRBJ2-5
TGTGCCAGCCTGGACGGCCCCTATCCTCAAGAGACCCAGTACTTC
CASLDGPYPQETQYF
>TRBV4-3|NA|NA|TRBJ1-2
TGCGCCAGCAGCCAAGGCGAGCCGGAGGCCTATGGCTACACCTTC
CASSQGEPEAYGYTF
>TRBV29-1|NA|many|TRBJ1-1
TGCAGCGTTGATAGAACGGGGAACACTGAAGCTTTCTTT
CSVDRTGNTEAFF
>TRBV5-3|NA|NA|TRBJ2-7
TGTGCCAGGAGCCACAGGGTAGTCTACGAGCAGTACTTC
CARSHRVVYEQYF
>TRBV29-1|NA|many|TRBJ2-3
TGCAGCCTCATCTTTGCAGATACGCAGTATTTT
CSLIFADTQYF
>TRBV7-3|NA|many|TRBJ2-3
TGTGCCAGCAGCTTAGTGGGGGAACATACGCAGTATTTT
CASSLVGEHTQYF
>TRBV5-5|NA|many|TRBJ1-5
TGTGCCAGCAAAGAAACGGGAGGGGTTCAGCCCCAGCATTTT
CASKETGGVQPQHF
>TRBV11-2|NA|many|TRBJ2-3
TGTGCCAGCAGCTTAGGGGCCACAGATACGCAGTATTTT
CASSLGATDTQYF
>TRBV2|NA|many|TRBJ1-6
TGTGCCAGCAGTGAAGGTCCAGGTTATAATTCACCCCTCCACTTT
CASSEGPGYNSPLHF
>TRBV9|NA|many|TRBJ2-2
TGTGCCAGCAGCGTAGAGCCCGGGGAGCTGTTTTTT
CASSVEPGELFF
>TRBV12-3/TRBV12-4|NA|few|TRBJ1-1
TGTGCCAGTTCGGAACCGGGGATGAACACTGAAGCTTTCTTT
CASSEPGMNTEAFF
>TRBV7-2|NA|NA|TRBJ1-2
TGTGCCAGCAGCTTAGGCCCCGGACGGCCCCCAGTCTATGGCTACACCTTC
CASSLGPGRPPVYGYTF
>TRBV18|TRBD2|few|TRBJ2-5
TGTGCCAGCTCACCACCTTCCCTAGCGGCAGAGACCCAGTACTTC
CASSPPSLAAETQYF
>TRBV28|NA|few|TRBJ1-1
TGTGCCAGCAGCCTCCTATGGGCCACTGAAGCTTTCTTT
CASSLLWATEAFF
>TRBV6-5|NA|few|TRBJ1-5
TGTGCCAGCAGTCCCCCTCTGCGGGGGGGAACTCAGCCCCAGCATTTT
CASSPPLRGGTQPQHF
>TRBV7-2|NA|many|TRBJ2-2
TGTGCCAGCAGCTTAAGACAGATGAACACCGGGGAGCTGTTTTTT
CASSLRQMNTGELFF
>TRBV6-1|NA|NA|TRBJ2-3
TGTGCCAGCAGCCACCCCCGCACAGATACGCAGTATTTT
CASSHPRTDTQYF
>TRBV7-2|TRBD1|NA|TRBJ2-7
TGTGCCAGCAGCTTGGGTACAGGGGTGAGGGGCTACGAGCAGTACTTC
CASSLGTGVRGYEQYF
>TRBV3-1|NA|many|TRBJ2-1
TGTGCCAGCAGCCACGTTGGGAGCGCAGGTGACAATGAGCAGTTCTTC
CASSHVGSAGDNEQFF
>TRBV4-3|NA|few|TRBJ1-5
TGCGCCAGCAGCCCTGACGAGGGGCAGCCCCAGCATTTT
CASSPDEGQPQHF
>TRBV7-3|NA|many|TRBJ1-6
TGTGCCAGCAGCTTTGAAGGGGGGGAATCACCCCTCCACTTT
CASSFEGGESPLHF
>TRBV29-1|NA|few|TRBJ2-7
TGCAGCGTTCTCACCCGGCTTACCTACGAGCAGTACTTC
CSVLTRLTYEQYF
>TRBV13|NA|many|TRBJ2-4
TGTGCCAGCAGCGCCCGCCAGTCCAAAAACATTCAGTACTTC
CASSARQSKNIQYF
>TRBV6-5|NA|many|TRBJ1-6
TGTGCCAGCAGTTACTCGGTAAACCGCCGTAATTCACCCCTCCACTTT
CASSYSVNRRNSPLHF
>TRBV3-1|NA|few|TRBJ1-1
TGTGCCAGCAGTAGATTAGGAGTCACTGAAGCTTTCTTT
CASSRLGVTEAFF
>TRBV24-1|TRBD1|many|TRBJ2-1
TGTGCCACCAGTGATTCGGGGCAGGGGGCTGACAATGAGCAGTTCTTC
CATSDSGQGADNEQFF
>TRBV19|NA|few|TRBJ1-2
TGTGCCAGTAGTCCCGGGACCCATCGAGGCTACACCTTC
CASSPGTHRGYTF
>TRBV5-1|TRBD2|NA|TRBJ2-3
TGCGCCAGCAGCTTGGCTACGGGGGGGAGCACAGATACGCAGTATTTT
CASSLATGGSTDTQYF
>TRBV9|NA|many|TRBJ2-5
TGTGCCAGCAGCGCGTGGACAGCGTACCAAGAGACCCAGTACTTC
CASSAWTAYQETQYF
>TRBV29-1|NA|NA|TRBJ1-1
TGCAGCGTTGTGTTAACAGCTGAACTGAACACTGAAGCTTTCTTT
CSVVLTAELNTEAFF
>TRBV5-5|NA|few|TRBJ2-1
TGTGCCAGCAGCGGAGCGGCCTCCTACAATGAGCAGTTCTTC
CASSGAASYNEQFF
>TRBV29-1|NA|many|TRBJ2-5
TGCAGCGTTGACTTCTTGTCCCCAGGGGAGACCCAGTACTTC
CSVDFLSPGETQYF
>TRBV3-1|NA|many|TRBJ2-7
TGTGCCAGCAGCCAACAGGCTAGCTCCTACGAGCAGTACTTC
CASSQQASSYEQYF
>TRBV15|NA|few|TRBJ2-5
TGTGCCACCAGCAGAGGACAGAAAGAGACCCAGTACTTC
CATSRGQKETQYF
>TRBV19|NA|few|TRBJ1-4
TGTGCCAGTAGTATACGGCGGCTTCCGGCGATTAATGAAAAACTGTTTTTT
CASSIRRLPAINEKLFF
>TRBV10-3|NA|many|TRBJ1-1
TGTGCCATCAGTGACATTTCGCGGAACACTGAAGCTTTCTTT
CAISDISRNTEAFF
>TRBV12-3/TRBV12-4|TRBD1|few|TRBJ2-7
TGTGCCAGCAGTTTCCTGGACAGGGGGCCCTACGAGCAGTACTTC
CASSFLDRGPYEQYF
>TRBV5-1|NA|NA|TRBJ2-3
TGCGCCAGCAACCGGGACCGCAGCACAGATACGCAGTATTTT
CASNRDRSTDTQYF
>TRBV5-1|NA|NA|TRBJ1-3
TGCGCCAGCAGCTTGCAGGGAGCTGGAAACACCATATATTTT
CASSLQGAGNTIYF
>TRBV7-9|NA|few|TRBJ1-3
TGTGCCAGCAGCTTTGTCGCCTCTGGAAACACCATATATTTT
CASSFVASGNTIYF
>TRBV12-3/TRBV12-4|TRBD1|many|TRBJ2-7
TGTGCCAGCAGTTTCCGGGACAGGGCGCGCGAGCAGTACTTC
CASSFRDRAREQYF
>TRBV9|TRBD2|NA|TRBJ2-5
TGTGCCAGCGGCCCGGGGGGGCTTGAGACCCAGTACTTC
CASGPGGLETQYF
>TRBV4-2|NA|few|TRBJ1-5
TGTGCCAGCAGCCTAAGGGTGCAGGTTGATCAGCCCCAGCATTTT
CASSLRVQVDQPQHF
>TRBV7-8|NA|many|TRBJ2-3
TGTGCCAGCAGCTTACCCGAGAATACGCAGTATTTT
CASSLPENTQYF
>TRBV7-2|TRBD2|NA|TRBJ2-3
TGTGCCAGCAGCTCACGAGTGGTAGCGGGGACAGATACGCAGTATTTT
CASSSRVVAGTDTQYF
>TRBV4-3|NA|NA|TRBJ2-2
TGCGCCAGCAGCCAAGACAGCACGAACACCGGGGAGCTGTTTTTT
CASSQDSTNTGELFF
>TRBV20-1|NA|many|TRBJ1-5
TGCAGTGCTAGACGAGGTGGGAATCAGCCCCAGCATTTT
CSARRGGNQPQHF
>TRBV20-1|TRBD2|few|TRBJ2-3
TGCAGTGCTAGATCCGGGACTAGCCGCGATACGCAGTATTTT
CSARSGTSRDTQYF
>TRBV5-1|TRBD1|many|TRBJ2-5
TGCGCCAGCAGCAGATCAGGGGGTACCCCAGAGACCCAGTACTTC
CASSRSGGTPETQYF
>TRBV12-3/TRBV12-4|TRBD2|many|TRBJ2-2
TGTGCCAGCAGTTTACTAGCGGGGACCCCCTACCCCGGGGAGCTGTTTTTT
CASSLLAGTPYPGELFF
>TRBV9|NA|many|TRBJ2-3
TGTGCCAGCAGCGCCTACAGGGCATCAGATACGCAGTATTTT
CASSAYRASDTQYF
>TRBV5-6|NA|many|TRBJ2-4
TGTGCCAGCAGCTTGGACCTAAACATTCAGTACTTC
CASSLDLNIQYF
>TRBV7-3|NA|NA|TRBJ2-3
TGTGCCAGCAGCTTATCTAGCACCCGCACAGATACGCAGTATTTT
CASSLSSTRTDTQYF
>TRBV2|TRBD1|many|TRBJ2-7
TGTGCCAGCACCGACAGGGGTACCTACGAGCAGTACTTC
CASTDRGTYEQYF